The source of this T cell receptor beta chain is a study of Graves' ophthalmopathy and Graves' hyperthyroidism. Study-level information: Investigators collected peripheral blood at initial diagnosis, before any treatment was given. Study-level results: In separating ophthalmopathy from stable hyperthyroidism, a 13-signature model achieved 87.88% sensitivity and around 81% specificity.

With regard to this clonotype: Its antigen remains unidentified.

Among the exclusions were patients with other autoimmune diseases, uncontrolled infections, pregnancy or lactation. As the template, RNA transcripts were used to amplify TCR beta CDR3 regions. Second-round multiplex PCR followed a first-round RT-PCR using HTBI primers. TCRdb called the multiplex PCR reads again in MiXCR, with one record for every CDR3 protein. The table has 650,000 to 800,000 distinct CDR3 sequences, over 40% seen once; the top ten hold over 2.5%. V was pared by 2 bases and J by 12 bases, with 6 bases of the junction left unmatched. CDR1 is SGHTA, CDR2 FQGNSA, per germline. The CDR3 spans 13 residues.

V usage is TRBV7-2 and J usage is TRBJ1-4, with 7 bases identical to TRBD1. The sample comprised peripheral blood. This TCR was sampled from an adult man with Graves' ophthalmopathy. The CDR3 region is CASSLKGGMELFF. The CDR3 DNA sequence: TGTGCCAGCAGCTTAAAAGGGGGCATGGAACTGTTTTTT.